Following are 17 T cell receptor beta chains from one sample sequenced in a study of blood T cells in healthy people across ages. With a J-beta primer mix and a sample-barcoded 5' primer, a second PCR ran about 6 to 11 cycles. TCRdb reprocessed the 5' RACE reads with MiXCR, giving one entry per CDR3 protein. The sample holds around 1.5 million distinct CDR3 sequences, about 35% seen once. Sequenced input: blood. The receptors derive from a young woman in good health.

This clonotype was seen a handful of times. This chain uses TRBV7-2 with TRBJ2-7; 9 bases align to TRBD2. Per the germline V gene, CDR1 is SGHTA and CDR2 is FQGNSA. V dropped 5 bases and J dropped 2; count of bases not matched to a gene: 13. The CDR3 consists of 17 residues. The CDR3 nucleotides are TGTGCCAGCAGCCTCCCTCGAGGGCTAGCGGGACCCTACGAGCAGTACTTC. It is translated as CASSLPRGLAGPYEQYF.

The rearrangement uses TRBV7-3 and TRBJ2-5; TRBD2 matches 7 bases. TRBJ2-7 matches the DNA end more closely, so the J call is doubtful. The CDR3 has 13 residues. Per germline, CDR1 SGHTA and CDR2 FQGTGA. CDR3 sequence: CASNPAGVGEQYF. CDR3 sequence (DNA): TGTGCCAGCAACCCGGCGGGGGTAGGCGAGCAGTACTTC.

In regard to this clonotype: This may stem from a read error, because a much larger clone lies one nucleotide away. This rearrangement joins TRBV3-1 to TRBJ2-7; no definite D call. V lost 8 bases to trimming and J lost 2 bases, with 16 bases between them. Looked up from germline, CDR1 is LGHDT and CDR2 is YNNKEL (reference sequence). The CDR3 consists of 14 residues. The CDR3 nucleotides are TGTGCCAGCCGAGATTCAACAGTAACCTACGAGCAGTACTTC. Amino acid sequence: CASRDSTVTYEQYF.

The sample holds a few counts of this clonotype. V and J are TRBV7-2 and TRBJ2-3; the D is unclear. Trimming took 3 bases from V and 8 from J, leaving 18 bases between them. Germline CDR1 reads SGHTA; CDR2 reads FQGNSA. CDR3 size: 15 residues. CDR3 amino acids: CASSLVADDRVTQYF. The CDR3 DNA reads TGTGCCAGCAGCTTGGTTGCGGATGATAGAGTTACGCAGTATTTT.

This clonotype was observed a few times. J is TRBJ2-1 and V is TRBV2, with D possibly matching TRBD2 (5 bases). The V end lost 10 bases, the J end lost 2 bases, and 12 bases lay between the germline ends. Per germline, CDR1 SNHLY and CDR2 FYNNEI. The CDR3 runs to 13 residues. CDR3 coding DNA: TGTGCCATCAGGAGGCTGGCCTACAATGAGCAGTTCTTC. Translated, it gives CAIRRLAYNEQFF. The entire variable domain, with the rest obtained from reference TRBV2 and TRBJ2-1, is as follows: EPEVTQTPSHQVTQMGQEVILRCVPISNHLYFYWYRQILGQKVEFLVSFYNNEISEKSEIFDDQFSVERPDGSNFTLKIRSTKLEDSAMYFCAIRRLAYNEQFFGPGTRLTVL.

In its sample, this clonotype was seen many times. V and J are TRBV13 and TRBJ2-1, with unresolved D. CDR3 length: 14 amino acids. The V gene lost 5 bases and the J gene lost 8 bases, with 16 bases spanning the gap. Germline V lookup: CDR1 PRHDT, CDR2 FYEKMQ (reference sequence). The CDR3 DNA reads TGTGCCAGCAGCCCGAGACCCGAAACCGATGAGCAGTTCTTC. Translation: CASSPRPETDEQFF.

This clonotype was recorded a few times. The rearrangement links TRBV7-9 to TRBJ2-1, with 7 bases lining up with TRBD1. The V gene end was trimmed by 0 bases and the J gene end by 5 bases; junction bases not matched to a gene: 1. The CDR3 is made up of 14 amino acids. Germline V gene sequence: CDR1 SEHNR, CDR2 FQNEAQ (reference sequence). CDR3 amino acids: CASSLARGNNEQFF. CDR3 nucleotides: TGTGCCAGCAGCTTAGCCAGGGGGAACAATGAGCAGTTCTTC.

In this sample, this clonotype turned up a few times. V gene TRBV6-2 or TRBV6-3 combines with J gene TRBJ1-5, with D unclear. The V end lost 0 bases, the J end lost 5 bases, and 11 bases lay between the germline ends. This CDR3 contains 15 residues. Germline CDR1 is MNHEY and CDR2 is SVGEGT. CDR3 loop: CASSYSFSRDQPQHF. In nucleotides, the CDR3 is TGTGCCAGCAGTTACTCGTTTTCGAGGGATCAGCCCCAGCATTTT.

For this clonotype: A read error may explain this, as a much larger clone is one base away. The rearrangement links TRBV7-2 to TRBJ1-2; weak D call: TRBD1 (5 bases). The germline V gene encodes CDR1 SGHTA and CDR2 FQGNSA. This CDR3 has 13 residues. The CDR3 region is CASSSNTGGGCTF. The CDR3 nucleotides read TGTGCCAGCAGCTCTAATACAGGTGGCGGCTGCACCTTC.

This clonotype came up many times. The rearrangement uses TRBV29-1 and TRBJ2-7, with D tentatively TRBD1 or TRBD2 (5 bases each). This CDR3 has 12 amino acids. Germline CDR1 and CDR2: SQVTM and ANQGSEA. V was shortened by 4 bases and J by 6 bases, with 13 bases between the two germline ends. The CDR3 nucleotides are TGCAGCGTTGGGGGGTCGGTAGTCGAGCAGTACTTC. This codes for CSVGGSVVEQYF.

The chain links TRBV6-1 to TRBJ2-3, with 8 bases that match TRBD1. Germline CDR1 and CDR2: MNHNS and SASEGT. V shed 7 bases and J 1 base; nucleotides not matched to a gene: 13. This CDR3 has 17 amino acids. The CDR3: CASKRQGPSYRTDTQYF. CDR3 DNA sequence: TGTGCCAGCAAGAGACAGGGGCCTTCTTACCGCACAGATACGCAGTATTTT.

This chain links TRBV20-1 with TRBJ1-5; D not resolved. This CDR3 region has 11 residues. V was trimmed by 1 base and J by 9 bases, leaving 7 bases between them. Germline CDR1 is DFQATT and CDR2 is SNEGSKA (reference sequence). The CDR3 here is CSARVSGPQHF. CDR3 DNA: TGCAGTGCTAGAGTGTCCGGGCCCCAGCATTTT.

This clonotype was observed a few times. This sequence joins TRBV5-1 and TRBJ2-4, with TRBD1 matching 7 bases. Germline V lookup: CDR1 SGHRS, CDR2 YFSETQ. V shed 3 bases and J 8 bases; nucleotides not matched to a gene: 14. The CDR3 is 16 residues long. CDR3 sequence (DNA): TGCGCCAGCAGCTCCCGAACCCGGGACAGCGTCCACATTCAGTACTTC. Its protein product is CASSSRTRDSVHIQYF. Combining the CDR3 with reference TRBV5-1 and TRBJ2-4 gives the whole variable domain KAGVTQTPRYLIKTRGQQVTLSCSPISGHRSVSWYQQTPGQGLQFLFEYFSETQRNKGNFPGRFSGRQFSNSRSEMNVSTLELGDSALYLCASSSRTRDSVHIQYFGAGTRLSVL.

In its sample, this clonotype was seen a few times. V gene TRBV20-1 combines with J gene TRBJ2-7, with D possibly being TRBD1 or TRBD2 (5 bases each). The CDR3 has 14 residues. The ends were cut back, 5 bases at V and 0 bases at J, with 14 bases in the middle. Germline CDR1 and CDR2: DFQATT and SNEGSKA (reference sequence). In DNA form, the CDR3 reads TGCAGTGCTGTGGGACGGCCCGCCTCCTACGAGCAGTACTTC. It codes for CSAVGRPASYEQYF.

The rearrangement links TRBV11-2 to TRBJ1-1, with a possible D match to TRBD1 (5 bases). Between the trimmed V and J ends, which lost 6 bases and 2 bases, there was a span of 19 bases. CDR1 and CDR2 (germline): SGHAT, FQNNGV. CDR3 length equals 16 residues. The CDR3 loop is CASRGGAKAYNTEAFF. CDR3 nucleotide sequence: TGTGCCAGCAGAGGAGGGGCCAAGGCGTATAACACTGAAGCTTTCTTT.

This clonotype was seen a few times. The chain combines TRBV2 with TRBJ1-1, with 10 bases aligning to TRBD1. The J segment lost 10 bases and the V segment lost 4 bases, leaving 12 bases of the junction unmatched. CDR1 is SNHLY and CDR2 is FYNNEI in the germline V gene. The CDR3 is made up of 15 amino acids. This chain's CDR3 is CASSGTGTGVLGAFF. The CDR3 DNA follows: TGTGCCAGCAGTGGAACCGGGACAGGGGTTTTGGGAGCTTTCTTT. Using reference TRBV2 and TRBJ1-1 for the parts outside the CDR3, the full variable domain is EPEVTQTPSHQVTQMGQEVILRCVPISNHLYFYWYRQILGQKVEFLVSFYNNEISEKSEIFDDQFSVERPDGSNFTLKIRSTKLEDSAMYFCASSGTGTGVLGAFFGQGTRLTVV.

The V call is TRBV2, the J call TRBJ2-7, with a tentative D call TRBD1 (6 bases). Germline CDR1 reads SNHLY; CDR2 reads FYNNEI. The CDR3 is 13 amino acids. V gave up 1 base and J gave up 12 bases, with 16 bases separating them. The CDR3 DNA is TGTGCCAGCAGTGAAGTCCCCAGGGGAGAATTGTACTTC. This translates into CASSEVPRGELYF.